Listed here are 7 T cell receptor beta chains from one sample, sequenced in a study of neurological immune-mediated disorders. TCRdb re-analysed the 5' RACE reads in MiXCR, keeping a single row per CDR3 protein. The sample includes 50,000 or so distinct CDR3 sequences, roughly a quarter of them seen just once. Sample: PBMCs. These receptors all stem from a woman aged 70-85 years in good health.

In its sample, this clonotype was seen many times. Here the CDR3 reads CASNGQGSTGELFF. CDR3 nucleotide sequence: TGCGCCAGCAATGGACAGGGTAGCACCGGGGAGCTGTTTTTT. The chain couples TRBV5-1 to TRBJ2-2, with TRBD1 matching 8 bases. Germline CDR1 and CDR2: SGHRS and YFSETQ. CDR3 size: 14 residues. V lost 6 bases, J lost 4 bases, and 5 bases stayed unmatched.

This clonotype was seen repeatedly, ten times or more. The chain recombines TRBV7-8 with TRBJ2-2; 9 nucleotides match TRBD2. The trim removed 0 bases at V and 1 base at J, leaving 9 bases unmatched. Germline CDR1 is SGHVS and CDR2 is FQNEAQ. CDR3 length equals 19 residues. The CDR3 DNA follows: TGTGCCAGCAGCTTAGCGGCCCTGGCGGGGGGGCTGAACACCGGGGAGCTGTTTTTT. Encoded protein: CASSLAALAGGLNTGELFF.

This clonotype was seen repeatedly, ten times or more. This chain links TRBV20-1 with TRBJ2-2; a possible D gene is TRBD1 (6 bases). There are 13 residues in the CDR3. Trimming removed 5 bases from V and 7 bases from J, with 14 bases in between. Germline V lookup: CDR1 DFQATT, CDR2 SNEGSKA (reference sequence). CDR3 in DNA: TGCAGTGCTGGGTTGACAGGCGTCGGGGAGCTGTTTTTT. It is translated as CSAGLTGVGELFF.

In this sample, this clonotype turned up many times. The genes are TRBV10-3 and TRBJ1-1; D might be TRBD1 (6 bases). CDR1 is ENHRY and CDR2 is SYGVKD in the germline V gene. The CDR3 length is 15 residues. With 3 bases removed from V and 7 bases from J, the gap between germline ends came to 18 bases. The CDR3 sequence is CAISDSSQGILEAFF. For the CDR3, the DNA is TGTGCCATCAGTGATTCCTCCCAGGGGATCCTTGAAGCTTTCTTT.

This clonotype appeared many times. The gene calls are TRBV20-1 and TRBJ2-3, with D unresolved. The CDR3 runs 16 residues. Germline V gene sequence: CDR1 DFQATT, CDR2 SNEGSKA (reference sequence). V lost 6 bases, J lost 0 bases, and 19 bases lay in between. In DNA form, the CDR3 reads TGCAGTGCCGCCCTTAGAGGAGCCCAAAGCACAGATACGCAGTATTTT. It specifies CSAALRGAQSTDTQYF.

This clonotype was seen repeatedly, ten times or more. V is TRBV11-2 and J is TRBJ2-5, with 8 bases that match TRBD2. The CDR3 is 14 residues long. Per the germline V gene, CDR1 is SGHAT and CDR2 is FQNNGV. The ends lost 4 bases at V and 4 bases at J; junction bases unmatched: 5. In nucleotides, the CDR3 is TGTGCCAGCAGCTCACCTCGGGGGGGAGAGACCCAGTACTTC. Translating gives CASSSPRGGETQYF.

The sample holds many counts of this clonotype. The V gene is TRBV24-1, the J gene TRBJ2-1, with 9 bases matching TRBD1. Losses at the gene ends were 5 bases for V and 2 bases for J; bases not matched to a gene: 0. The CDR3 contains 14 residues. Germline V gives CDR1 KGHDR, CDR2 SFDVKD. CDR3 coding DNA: TGTGCCACCAGTGGGGACAGGGCCTACAATGAGCAGTTCTTC. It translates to CATSGDRAYNEQFF.